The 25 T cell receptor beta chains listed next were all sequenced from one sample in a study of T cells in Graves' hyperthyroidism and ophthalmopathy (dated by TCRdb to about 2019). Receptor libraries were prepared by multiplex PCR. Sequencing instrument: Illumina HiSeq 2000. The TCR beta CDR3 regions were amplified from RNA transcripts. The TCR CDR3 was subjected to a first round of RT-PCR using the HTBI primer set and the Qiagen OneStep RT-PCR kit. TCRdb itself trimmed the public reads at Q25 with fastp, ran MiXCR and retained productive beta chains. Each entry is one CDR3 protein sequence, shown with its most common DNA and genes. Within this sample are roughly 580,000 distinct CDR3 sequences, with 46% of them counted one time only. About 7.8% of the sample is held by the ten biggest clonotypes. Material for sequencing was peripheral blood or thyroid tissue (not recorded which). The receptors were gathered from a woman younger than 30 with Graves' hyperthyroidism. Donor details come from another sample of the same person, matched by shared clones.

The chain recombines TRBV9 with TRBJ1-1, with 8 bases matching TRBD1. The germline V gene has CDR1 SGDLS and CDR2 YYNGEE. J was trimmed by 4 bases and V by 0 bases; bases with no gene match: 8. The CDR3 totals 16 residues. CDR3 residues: CASSVAGTGRGTEAFF. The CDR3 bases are TGTGCCAGCAGCGTAGCCGGGACAGGACGTGGCACTGAAGCTTTCTTT.

The CDR3 DNA reads as TGCAGCGTTGAAGATGGCGAGGCTTTCTTT. This sequence encodes CSVEDGEAFF. The V call is TRBV29-1, the J call TRBJ1-1; D uncertain. The V gene's germline CDR1 is SQVTM and CDR2 ANQGSEA. The CDR3 sequence is 10 residues long. V lost 0 bases to trimming and J lost 11 bases, with 7 bases between them. The variable domain in full, with the rest retrieved from reference TRBV29-1 and TRBJ1-1, is SAVISQKPSRDICQRGTSLTIQCQVDSQVTMMFWYRQQPGQSLTLIATANQGSEATYESGFVIDKFPISRPNLTFSTLTVSNMSPEDSSIYLCSVEDGEAFFGQGTRLTVV.

The CDR3 protein is CATSKSSSSGGRGYTF. CDR3 sequence (DNA): TGTGCCACCAGCAAGAGTTCATCCAGTGGCGGCCGCGGCTACACCTTC. The rearrangement joins TRBV15 to TRBJ1-2; no reliable D call. V was cut by 4 bases and J by 8 bases, with 23 bases left in between. CDR1 is LNHNV and CDR2 is YYDKDF in the germline V gene (reference sequence). The length of the CDR3 is 16 residues.

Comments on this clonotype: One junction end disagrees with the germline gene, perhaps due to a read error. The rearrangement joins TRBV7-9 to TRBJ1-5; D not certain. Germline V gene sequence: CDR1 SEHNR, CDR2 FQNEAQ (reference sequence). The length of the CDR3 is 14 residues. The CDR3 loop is CASSQWLVPQPQHF. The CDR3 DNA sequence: TGCGCCAGCAGCCAATGGTTAGTACCACAGCCCCAGCATTTT. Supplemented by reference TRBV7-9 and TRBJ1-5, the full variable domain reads DTGVSQNPRHKITKRGQNVTFRCDPISEHNRLYWYRQTLGQGPEFLTYFQNEAQLEKSRLLSDRFSAERPKGSFSTLEIQRTEQGDSAMYLCASSQWLVPQPQHFGDGTRLSIL.

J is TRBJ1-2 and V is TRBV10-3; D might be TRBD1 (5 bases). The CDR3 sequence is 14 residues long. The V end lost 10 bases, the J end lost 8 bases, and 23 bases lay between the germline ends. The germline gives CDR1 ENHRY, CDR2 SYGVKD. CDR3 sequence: CASRDTLQGRGYTF. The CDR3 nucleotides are TGTGCCAGCAGAGACACCCTTCAGGGTAGAGGCTACACCTTC.

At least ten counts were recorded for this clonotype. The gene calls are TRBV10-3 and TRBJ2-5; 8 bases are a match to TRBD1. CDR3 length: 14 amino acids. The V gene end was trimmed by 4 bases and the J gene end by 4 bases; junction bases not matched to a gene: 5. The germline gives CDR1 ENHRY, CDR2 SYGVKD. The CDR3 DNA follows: TGTGCCATCAGTGCCGGACAGGGAGCAGAGACCCAGTACTTC. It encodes CAISAGQGAETQYF.

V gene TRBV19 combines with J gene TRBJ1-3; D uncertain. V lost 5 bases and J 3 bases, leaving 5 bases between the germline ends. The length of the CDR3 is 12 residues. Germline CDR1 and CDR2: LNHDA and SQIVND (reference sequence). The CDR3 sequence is CASSRFGNTIYF. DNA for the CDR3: TGTGCCAGTAGTCGGTTTGGAAACACCATATATTTT.

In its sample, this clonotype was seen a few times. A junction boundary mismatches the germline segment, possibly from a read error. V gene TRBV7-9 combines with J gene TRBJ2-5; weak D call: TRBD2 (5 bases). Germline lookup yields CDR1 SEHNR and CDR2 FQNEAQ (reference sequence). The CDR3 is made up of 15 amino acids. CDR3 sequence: CASSLRETSFATQYF. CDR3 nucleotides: TGTGCCAGTAGCTTAAGGGAGACTTCCTTTGCGACCCAGTACTTC.

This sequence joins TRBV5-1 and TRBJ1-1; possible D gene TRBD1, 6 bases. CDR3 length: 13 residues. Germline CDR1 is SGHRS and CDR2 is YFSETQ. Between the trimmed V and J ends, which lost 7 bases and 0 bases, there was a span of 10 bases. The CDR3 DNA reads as TGCGCCAGCTACAGGGACATGAACACTGAAGCTTTCTTT. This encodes CASYRDMNTEAFF.

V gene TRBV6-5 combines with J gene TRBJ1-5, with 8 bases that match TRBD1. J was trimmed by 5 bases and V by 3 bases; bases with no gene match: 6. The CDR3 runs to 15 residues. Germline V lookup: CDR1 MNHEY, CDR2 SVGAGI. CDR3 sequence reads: CASSYTTGEDQPQHF. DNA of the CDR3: TGTGCCAGCAGTTATACGACAGGGGAAGATCAGCCCCAGCATTTT.

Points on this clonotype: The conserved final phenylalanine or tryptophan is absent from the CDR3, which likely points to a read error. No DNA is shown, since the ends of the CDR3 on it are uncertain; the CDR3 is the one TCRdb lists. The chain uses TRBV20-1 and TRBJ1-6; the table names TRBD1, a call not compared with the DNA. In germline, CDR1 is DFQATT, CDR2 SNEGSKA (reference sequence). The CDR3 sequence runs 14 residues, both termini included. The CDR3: CSAAGGGYNSPRPR.

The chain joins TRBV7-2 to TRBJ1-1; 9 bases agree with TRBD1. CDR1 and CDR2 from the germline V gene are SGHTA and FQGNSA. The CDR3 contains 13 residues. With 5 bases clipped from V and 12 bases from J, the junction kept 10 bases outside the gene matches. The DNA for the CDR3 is TGTGCCAGCAGCGGTACCGGGACAGGGACAACTTTCTTT. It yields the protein CASSGTGTGTTFF.

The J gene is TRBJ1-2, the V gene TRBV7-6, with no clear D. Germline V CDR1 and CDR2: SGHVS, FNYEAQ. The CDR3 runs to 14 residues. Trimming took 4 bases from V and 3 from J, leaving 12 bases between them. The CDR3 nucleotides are TGTGCCAGCAGCTCTGGGAGGGAGCACTATGGCTACACCTTC. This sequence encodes CASSSGREHYGYTF.

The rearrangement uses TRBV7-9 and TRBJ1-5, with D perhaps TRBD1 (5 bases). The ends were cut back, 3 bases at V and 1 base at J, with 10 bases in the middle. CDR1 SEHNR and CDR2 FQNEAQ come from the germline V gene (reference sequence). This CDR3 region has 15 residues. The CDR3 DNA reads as TGTGCCAGCAGCTTGGGGGAACAAAGCAATCAGCCCCAGCATTTT. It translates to CASSLGEQSNQPQHF. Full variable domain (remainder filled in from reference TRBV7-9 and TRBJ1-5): DTGVSQNPRHKITKRGQNVTFRCDPISEHNRLYWYRQTLGQGPEFLTYFQNEAQLEKSRLLSDRFSAERPKGSFSTLEIQRTEQGDSAMYLCASSLGEQSNQPQHFGDGTRLSIL.

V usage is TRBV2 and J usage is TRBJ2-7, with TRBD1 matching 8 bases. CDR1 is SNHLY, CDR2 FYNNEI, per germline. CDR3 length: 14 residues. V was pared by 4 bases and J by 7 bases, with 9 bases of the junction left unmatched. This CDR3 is CASSGGTGPGEQYF. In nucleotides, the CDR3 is TGTGCCAGCAGTGGGGGGACAGGACCCGGGGAGCAGTACTTC. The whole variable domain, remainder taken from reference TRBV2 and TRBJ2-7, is EPEVTQTPSHQVTQMGQEVILRCVPISNHLYFYWYRQILGQKVEFLVSFYNNEISEKSEIFDDQFSVERPDGSNFTLKIRSTKLEDSAMYFCASSGGTGPGEQYFGPGTRLTVT.

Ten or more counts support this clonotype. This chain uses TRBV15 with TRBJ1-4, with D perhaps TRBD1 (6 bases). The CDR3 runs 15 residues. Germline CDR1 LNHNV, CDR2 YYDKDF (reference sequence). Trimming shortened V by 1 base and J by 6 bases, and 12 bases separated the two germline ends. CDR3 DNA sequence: TGTGCCACCAGCAGAGGGACAGCTCGAGATGAAAAACTGTTTTTT. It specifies CATSRGTARDEKLFF.

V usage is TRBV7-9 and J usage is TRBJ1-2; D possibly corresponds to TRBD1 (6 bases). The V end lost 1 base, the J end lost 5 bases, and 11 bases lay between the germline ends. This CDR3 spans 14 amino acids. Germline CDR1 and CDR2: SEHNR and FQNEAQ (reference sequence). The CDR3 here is CASSLVGGPYGYTF. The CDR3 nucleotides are TGTGCCAGCAGCTTAGTCGGGGGCCCTTATGGCTACACCTTC.

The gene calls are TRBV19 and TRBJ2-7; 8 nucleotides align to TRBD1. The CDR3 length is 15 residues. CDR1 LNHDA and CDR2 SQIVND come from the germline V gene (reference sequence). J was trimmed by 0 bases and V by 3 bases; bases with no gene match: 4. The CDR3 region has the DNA TGTGCCAGTAGTATTGAGGGACAGGCCTCCTACGAGCAGTACTTC. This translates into CASSIEGQASYEQYF.

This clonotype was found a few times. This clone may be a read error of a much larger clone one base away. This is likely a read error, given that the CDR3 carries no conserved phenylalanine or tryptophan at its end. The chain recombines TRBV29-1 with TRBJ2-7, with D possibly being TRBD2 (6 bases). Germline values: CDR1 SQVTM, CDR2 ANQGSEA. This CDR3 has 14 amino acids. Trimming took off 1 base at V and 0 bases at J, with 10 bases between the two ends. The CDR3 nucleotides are TGCAGCGTTGAAGGGCGGGGCCCCTCCTACGAGCAGTACCTC. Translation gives CSVEGRGPSYEQYL.

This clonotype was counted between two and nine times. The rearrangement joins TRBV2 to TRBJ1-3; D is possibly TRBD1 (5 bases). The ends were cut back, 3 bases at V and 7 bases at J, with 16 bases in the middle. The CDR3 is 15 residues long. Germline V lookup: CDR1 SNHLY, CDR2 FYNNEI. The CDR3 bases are TGTGCCAGCAGTGATATTGGGCAGGGTGGCAACACCATATATTTT. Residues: CASSDIGQGGNTIYF.

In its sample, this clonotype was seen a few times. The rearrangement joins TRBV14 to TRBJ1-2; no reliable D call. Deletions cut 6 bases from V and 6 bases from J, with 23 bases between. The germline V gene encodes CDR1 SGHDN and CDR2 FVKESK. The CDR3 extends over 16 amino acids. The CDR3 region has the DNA TGTGCCAGCAGTTACTCATTCCGGGCAGGTCAAAATGGCTACACCTTC. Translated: CASSYSFRAGQNGYTF.

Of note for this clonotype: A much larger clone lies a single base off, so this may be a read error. The CDR3 region is CASSEGQWHTF. The CDR3 DNA reads as TGTGCCAGCAGTGAAGGACAGTGGCACACCTTC. The chain has TRBV6-1 and TRBJ1-2, with TRBD1 as a possible D gene (5 bases). Trimming took off 1 base at V and 12 bases at J, with 9 bases between the two ends. The CDR3 is made up of 11 amino acids. The germline V gene has CDR1 MNHNS and CDR2 SASEGT.

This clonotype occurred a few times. CDR3 region: CASSQDVGVWEETQYF. In DNA, the CDR3 is TGCGCCAGCAGCCAAGATGTGGGGGTCTGGGAGGAGACCCAGTACTTC. The V gene is TRBV4-3, the J gene TRBJ2-5; D might be TRBD1 or TRBD2, each matching 5 bases. V shed 0 bases and J shed 5 bases, with 16 bases lying between them. The CDR3 has 16 residues. Germline values: CDR1 LGHNA, CDR2 YSLEER.

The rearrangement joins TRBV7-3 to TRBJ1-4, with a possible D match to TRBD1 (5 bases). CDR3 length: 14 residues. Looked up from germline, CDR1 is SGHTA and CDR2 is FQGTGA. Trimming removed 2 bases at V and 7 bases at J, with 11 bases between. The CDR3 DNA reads TGTGCCAGCAGCTTACAGGGTCAGTCTGAAAAACTGTTTTTT. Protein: CASSLQGQSEKLFF.

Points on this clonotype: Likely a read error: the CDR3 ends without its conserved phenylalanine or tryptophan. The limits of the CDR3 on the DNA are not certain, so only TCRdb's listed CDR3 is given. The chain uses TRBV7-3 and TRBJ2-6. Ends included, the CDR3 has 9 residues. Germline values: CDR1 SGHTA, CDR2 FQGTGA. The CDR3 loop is CASSLAGNT.